This TCR beta chain was documented in a study of blood T cell repertoires in COVID-19. Across the study: Acute and convalescent COVID-19 samples came from the United States, Italy and Spain. PBMCs, B-cell-depleted T cells, or T cells provided the cDNA or gDNA that made up the material.

CDR1 is SGHAT, CDR2 FQNNGV, per germline. The CDR3 covers 16 residues. V was shortened by 7 bases and J by 1 base, with 19 bases between the two germline ends. Original processing methods: Estimates of nucleated cell counts were drawn from the amplification of reference gene primers. The assay was immunoSEQ multiplex PCR, and TCRdb's table has in-frame clones only and misses some. Clone size and the V and J calls come from that table; the DNA yielded D and trimming. The table shows 150,000 to 200,000 clones, with around 81% occurring only once. The sample taken for sequencing was peripheral blood. The chain is built from TRBV11-2 and TRBJ2-5; D gene ambiguous. The TCR sequence derives from a man in his 60s with COVID-19, enrolled during active disease. CDR3 region: CASTDQNYYRQETQYF. CDR3 DNA: TGTGCCAGCACCGACCAAAACTACTACCGCCAAGAGACCCAGTACTTC.